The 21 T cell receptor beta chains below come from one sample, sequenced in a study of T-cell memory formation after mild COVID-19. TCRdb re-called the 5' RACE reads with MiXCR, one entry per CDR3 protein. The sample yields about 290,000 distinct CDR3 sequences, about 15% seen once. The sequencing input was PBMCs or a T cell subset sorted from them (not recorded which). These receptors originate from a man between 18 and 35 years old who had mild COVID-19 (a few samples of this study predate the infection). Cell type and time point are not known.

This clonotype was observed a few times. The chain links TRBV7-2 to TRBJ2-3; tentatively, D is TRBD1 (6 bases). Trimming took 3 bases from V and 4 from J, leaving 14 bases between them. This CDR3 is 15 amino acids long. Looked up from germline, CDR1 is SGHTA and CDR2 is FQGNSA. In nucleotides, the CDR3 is TGTGCCAGCAGCTTTGCTTTGGGGGCCCCAGATACGCAGTATTTT. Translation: CASSFALGAPDTQYF.

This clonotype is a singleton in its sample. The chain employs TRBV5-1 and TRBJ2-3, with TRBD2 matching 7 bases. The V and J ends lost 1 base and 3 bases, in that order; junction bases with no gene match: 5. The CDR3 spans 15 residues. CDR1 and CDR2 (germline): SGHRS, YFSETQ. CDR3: CASSLYGGGTDTQYF. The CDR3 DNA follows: TGCGCCAGCAGCTTGTACGGGGGAGGGACAGATACGCAGTATTTT.

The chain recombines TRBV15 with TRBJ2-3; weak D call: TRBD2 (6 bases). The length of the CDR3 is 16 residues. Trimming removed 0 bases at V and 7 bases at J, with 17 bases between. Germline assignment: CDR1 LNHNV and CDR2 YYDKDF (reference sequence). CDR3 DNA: TGTGCCACCAGCAGAGATCGAGAACTAGCTAGGAATACGCAGTATTTT. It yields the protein CATSRDRELARNTQYF.

The CDR3 bases are TGTGCCAGCAGTTACCCCGGGACAGGGAACGTCGGAGCTTTCTTT. It specifies CASSYPGTGNVGAFF. The rearrangement uses TRBV6-2 or TRBV6-3 and TRBJ1-1; the match to TRBD1 covers 9 bases. Germline V gene sequence: CDR1 MNHEY, CDR2 SVGEGT. This CDR3 is built from 15 residues. V gave up 2 bases and J gave up 10 bases; unmatched junction bases: 11.

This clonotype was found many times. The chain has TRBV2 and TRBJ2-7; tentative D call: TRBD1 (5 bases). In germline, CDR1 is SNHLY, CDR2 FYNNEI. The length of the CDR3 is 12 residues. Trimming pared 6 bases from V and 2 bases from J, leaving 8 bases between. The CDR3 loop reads CASRGLTYEQYF. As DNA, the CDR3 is TGTGCCAGCAGGGGGCTTACCTACGAGCAGTACTTC.

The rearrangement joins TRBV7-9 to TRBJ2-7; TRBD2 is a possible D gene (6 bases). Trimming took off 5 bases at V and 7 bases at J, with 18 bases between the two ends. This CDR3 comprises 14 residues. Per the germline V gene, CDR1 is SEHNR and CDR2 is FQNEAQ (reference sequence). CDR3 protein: CASSLAGWLGEQYF. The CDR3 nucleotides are TGTGCCAGCAGCCTGGCGGGATGGCTGGGAGAGCAGTACTTC.

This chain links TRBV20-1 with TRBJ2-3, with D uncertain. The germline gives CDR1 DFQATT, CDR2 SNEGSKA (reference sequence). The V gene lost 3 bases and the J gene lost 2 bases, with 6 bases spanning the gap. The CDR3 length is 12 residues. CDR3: CSASLFTDTQYF. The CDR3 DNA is TGCAGTGCTAGCCTGTTCACAGATACGCAGTATTTT.

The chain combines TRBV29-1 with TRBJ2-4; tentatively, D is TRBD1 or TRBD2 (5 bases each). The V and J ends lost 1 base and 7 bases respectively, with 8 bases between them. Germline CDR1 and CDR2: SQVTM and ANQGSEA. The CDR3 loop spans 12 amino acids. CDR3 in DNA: TGCAGCGTTGAAGGGGGGTGGAACATTCAGTACTTC. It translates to CSVEGGWNIQYF.

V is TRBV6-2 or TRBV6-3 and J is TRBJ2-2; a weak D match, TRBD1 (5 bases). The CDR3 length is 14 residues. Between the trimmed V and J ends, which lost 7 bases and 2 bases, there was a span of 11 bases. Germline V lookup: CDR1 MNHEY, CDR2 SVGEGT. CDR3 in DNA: TGTGCCAGCAACGACAGACTCAACACCGGGGAGCTGTTTTTT. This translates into CASNDRLNTGELFF.

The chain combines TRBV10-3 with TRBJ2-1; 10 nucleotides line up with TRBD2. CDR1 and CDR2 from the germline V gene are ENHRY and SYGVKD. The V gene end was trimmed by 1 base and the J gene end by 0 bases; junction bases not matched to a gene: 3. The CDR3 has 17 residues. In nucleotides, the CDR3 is TGTGCCATCAGTGAGTTTAGCGGGGGGTCCTCCTACAATGAGCAGTTCTTC. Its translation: CAISEFSGGSSYNEQFF.

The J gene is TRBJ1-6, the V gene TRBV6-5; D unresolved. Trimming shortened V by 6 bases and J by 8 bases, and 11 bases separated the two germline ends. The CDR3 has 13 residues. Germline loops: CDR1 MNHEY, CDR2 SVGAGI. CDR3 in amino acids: CASRIDPYSPLHF. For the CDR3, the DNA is TGTGCCAGCAGGATAGACCCCTATTCACCCCTCCACTTT.

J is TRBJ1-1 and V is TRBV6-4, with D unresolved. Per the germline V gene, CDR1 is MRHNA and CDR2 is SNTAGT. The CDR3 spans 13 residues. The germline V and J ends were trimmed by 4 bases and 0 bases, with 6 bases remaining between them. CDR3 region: CASSVEMNTEAFF. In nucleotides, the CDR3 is TGTGCCAGCAGTGTAGAGATGAACACTGAAGCTTTCTTT.

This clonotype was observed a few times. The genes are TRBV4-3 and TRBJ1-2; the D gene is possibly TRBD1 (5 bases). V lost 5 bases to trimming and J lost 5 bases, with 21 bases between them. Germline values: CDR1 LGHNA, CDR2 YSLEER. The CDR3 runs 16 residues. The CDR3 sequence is CASSSAPQGLVYGYTF. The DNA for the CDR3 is TGCGCCAGCAGCAGCGCACCTCAGGGCCTCGTTTATGGCTACACCTTC.

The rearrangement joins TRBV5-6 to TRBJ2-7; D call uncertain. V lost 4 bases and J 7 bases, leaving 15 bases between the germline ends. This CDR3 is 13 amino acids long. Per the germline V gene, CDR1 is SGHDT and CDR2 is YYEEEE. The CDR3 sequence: CASSGYQIGEQYF. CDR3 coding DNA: TGTGCCAGCAGCGGGTACCAAATCGGGGAGCAGTACTTC.

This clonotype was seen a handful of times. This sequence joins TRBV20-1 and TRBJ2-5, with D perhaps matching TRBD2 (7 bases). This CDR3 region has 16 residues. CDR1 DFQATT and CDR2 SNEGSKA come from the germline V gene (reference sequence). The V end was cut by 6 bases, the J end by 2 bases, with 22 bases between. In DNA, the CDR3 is TGCAGTGCCGAGCGTTTCCTACAGGGAGGGCAAGAGACCCAGTACTTC. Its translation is CSAERFLQGGQETQYF.

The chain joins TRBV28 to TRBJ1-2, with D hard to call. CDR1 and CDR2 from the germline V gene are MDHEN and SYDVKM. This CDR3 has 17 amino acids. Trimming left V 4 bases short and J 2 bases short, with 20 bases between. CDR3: CASSWAARQDLNYGYTF. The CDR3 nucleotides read TGTGCCAGCAGTTGGGCGGCGCGGCAGGACCTCAACTATGGCTACACCTTC.

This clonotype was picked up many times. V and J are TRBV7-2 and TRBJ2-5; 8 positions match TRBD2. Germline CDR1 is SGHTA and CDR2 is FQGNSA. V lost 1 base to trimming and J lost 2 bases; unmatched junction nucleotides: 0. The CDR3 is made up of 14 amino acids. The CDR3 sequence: CASSLGLAQETQYF. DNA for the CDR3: TGTGCCAGCAGCTTAGGACTAGCGCAAGAGACCCAGTACTTC.

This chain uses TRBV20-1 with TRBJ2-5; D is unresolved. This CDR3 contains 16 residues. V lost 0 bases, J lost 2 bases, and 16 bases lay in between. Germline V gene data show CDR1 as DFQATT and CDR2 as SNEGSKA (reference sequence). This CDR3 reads CSARDHGALGQETQYF. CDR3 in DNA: TGCAGTGCTAGAGATCACGGCGCGCTGGGGCAAGAGACCCAGTACTTC.

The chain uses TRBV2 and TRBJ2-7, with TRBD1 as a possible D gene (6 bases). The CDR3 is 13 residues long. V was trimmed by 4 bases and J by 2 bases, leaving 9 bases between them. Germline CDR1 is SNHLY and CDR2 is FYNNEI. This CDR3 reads CASSVQGTYEQYF. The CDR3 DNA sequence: TGTGCCAGCAGTGTCCAGGGGACCTACGAGCAGTACTTC.

The CDR3 loop is CASSSWGGTGLQETQYF. Here the CDR3 DNA reads TGTGCCAGCAGTTCTTGGGGGGGGACAGGGCTCCAAGAGACCCAGTACTTC. V is TRBV12-3 or TRBV12-4 and J is TRBJ2-5; 9 bases agree with TRBD1. This CDR3 comprises 17 residues. Germline trimming cut 4 bases from V and 1 base from J; bases unmatched to any gene: 10.

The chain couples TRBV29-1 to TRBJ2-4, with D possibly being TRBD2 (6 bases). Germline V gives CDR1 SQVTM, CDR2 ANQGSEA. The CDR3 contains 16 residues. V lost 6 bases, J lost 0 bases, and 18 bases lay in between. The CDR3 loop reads CSVAAGTAIAKNIQYF. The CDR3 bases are TGCAGCGTCGCCGCGGGGACGGCTATAGCCAAAAACATTCAGTACTTC.